This entry is about one T cell receptor (beta chain). Its antigen is unidentified. Germline is not matched at one junction end, which may reflect a read error. TCRdb processed the RT-PCR reads anew with MiXCR; each CDR3 protein has one entry. The sample contains 560,000 or so distinct CDR3 sequences, about 7.6% of which appear only once. This entry comes from a study of response to subunit inactivated influenza vaccine. Study-level results: Authors suggested seasonal influenza vaccinations each recruit few new T cells.

The germline V gene encodes CDR1 SQVTM and CDR2 ANQGSEA. The CDR3 is made up of 14 amino acids. V and J are TRBV29-1 and TRBJ1-1; 7 bases align to TRBD1. The sample was PBMCs from blood, taken around 25 months after vaccination. This sequence was found in a man aged 50-75 years who received an inactivated influenza vaccine. CDR3 sequence: CSLEEPGGNTEAFF. In DNA form, the CDR3 reads TGCAGCCTTGAAGAGCCAGGGGGTAACACTGAAGCTTTCTTT.